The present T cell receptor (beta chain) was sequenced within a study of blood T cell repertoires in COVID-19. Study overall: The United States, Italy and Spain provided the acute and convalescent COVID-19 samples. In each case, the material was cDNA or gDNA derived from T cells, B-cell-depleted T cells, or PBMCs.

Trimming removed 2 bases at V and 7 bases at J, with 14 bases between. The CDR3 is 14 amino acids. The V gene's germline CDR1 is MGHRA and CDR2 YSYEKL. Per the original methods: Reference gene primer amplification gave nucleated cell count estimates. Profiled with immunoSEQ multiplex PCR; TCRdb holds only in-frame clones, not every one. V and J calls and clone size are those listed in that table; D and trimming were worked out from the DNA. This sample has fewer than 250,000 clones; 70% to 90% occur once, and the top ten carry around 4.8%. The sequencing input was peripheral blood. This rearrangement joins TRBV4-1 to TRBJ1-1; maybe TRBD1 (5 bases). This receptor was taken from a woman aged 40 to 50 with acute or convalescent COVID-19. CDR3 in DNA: TGCGCCAGCAGCCAACATCAGGGTTCGGGTGAAGCTTTCTTT. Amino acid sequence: CASSQHQGSGEAFF.